This T cell receptor (beta chain) was captured in a study of ipilimumab plus nivolumab after autologous stem cell transplantation. Turning to the study itself: Patients received a median of roughly five ipilimumab and 8 or 9 nivolumab doses.

V lost 4 bases and J lost 2; bases outside the gene matches: 14. The CDR3 has 17 residues. Germline lookup yields CDR1 SGHRS and CDR2 YFSETQ. Study-wide points: Authors suggest TCR repertoire, Treg phenotype and gut microbiota support further study.

Patients got 3 mg/kg IV nivolumab weeks 1, 4, 7, 10, then biweekly through week 26. On this clone: Its cognate antigen is unknown.

TCRdb's copy holds only in-frame clones and misses some; the assay was immunoSEQ multiplex PCR. Here the sample spans approximately 10,000 clones, 60% to 80% being singletons. The rearrangement joins TRBV5-1 to TRBJ2-7; 8 bases agree with TRBD2. The clonotype originates from a male donor with diffuse large B-cell lymphoma. The specimen was PBMCs, collected in a trial of ipilimumab plus nivolumab as post-transplant consolidation. The CDR3 here is CASSPRGVREAPYEQYF. The CDR3 DNA reads as TGCGCCAGCAGCCCCCGAGGGGTGCGGGAGGCACCCTACGAGCAGTACTTC.